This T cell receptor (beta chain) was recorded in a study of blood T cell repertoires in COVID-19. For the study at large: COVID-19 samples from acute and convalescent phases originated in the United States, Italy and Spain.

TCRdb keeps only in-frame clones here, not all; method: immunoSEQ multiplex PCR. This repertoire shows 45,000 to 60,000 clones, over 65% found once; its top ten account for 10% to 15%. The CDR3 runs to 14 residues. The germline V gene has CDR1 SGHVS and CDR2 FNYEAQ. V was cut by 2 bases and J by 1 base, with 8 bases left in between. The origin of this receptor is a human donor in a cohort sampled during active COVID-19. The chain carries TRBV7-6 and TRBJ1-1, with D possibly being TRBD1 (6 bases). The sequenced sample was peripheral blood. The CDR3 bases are TGTGCCAGCAGCTTAAGACAGGAGAACACTGAAGCTTTCTTT. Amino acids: CASSLRQENTEAFF.